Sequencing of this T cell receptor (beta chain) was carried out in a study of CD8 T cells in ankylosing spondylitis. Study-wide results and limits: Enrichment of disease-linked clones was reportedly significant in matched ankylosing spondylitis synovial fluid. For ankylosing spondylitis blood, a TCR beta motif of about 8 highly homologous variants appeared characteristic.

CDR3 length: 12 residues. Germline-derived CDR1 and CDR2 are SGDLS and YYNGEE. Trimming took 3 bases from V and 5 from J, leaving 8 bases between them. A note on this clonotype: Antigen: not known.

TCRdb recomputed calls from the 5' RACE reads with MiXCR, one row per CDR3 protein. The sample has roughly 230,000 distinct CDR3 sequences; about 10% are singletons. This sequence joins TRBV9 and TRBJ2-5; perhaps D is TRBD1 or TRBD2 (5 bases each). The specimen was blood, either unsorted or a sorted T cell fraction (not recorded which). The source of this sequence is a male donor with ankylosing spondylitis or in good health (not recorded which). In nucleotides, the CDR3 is TGTGCCAGCAGCGGGGACGAGGAGACCCAGTACTTC. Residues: CASSGDEETQYF.